The entry below describes one T cell receptor (beta chain). Its antigen is not yet known. The input lacks base qualities; no much larger clone sits a single base away. Library construction relied on 5' RACE. Sequenced using an Illumina HiSeq 2500. A second PCR of roughly 6 to 11 cycles was run with a J-beta primer mix and a sample-barcoded 5' primer. A unique molecular identifier was introduced onto each TCR beta cDNA molecule by a template-switch 5' adaptor carrying 12 random nucleotides. Each sample yielded at least 3 million CDR3-containing paired-end reads. The Mint cDNA synthesis kit, primed by a TRBC-specific oligonucleotide, was used to synthesize first-strand cDNA from all RNA. All cDNA was treated with uracil-DNA glycosylase and then went through a first 18-cycle PCR with the universal primers M1SS and BC2_uni_R. On the study's bioinformatics: Each sample was normalized by randomly selecting 1 million high-quality reads, each carrying a distinct molecular identifier. Reads with shared molecular identifiers were discarded instead of being binned into consensus sequences. CDR3 identification, clonotype clustering and error correction used MiTCR with a Q25 quality threshold and the strictest error-elimination algorithm. Lower-bound total TCR beta diversity was estimated with a nonparametric unseen species model using Euler transformation. The public reads were quality trimmed at Q25 with fastp and then assembled into clones with MiXCR by TCRdb, keeping productive beta chains. Each record represents a unique CDR3 protein, reported with the most common genes and DNA among its rows. The V and J calls follow TCRdb's processing rather than the paper's. This sample has 1.5 million to 2 million distinct CDR3 sequences in its table, and just under 50% of those were observed once. The biggest ten clones account for around 2.1% of the sample.

The data originate from a study of blood T cells in healthy people across ages (dated by TCRdb to 2013 to 2016). Some background on the complete study: In model experiments, roughly one uniquely barcoded TCR beta cDNA molecule per two T cells was captured by template switching. The donors were divided into four age groups: young (average around 15 years), middle-aged (approximately 41), aged (roughly 60) and long-lived (about 84). To track age-related changes in TCR beta repertoire diversity, the study relied on deep sequencing normalized with unique cDNA molecular identifiers. The study analyzed two additional independent replicas of 1 million unique cDNA reads from the same blood draw for two donors, one aged 18 to 30 and one aged 80 or older. Donors of different ages were randomly distributed across sequencing lanes to avoid experimental bias.

CDR3 length: 16 amino acids, cysteine to phenylalanine. The only DNA kept is the CDR3, 48 bases in frame from the first base. From a lookup of the germline V gene, CDR1 and CDR2 are SGHAT and FQNNGV. Trimming costs V 6 bases and J 0 bases, and their ends lie 16 bases apart. Donors were about 36 systemically healthy Caucasian individuals from Russia aged roughly 6 to 90 years. About 9.1 milliliters of peripheral blood were collected from each donor into EDTA-treated Vacutainer tubes. Ficoll-Paque density-gradient centrifugation was used to isolate PBMCs, with at least 7 million obtained per sample. Trizol reagent was used to extract total RNA from the PBMCs, yielding at least 6 micrograms per sample. Naive CD45RAhigh/CD27high T cell percentages were measured by flow cytometry on a PBMC aliquot from every donor. Summary of the overall study and its limitations: Estimates of total diversity based on one million sequenced T cells were considered lower bounds and underestimates. The CMV infection status of donors was not known, potentially confounding age-related changes in expanded clonotypes. As age increased, observed TCR beta diversity per million T cells dropped in a roughly linear way, and a significant reduction was already evident by age about 40. Bulk unsorted PBMC profiling prevented conclusive comparison of naive and antigen-experienced compartments. Compared with the aged group, the long-lived group had more naive CD4+ T cells, fewer expanded clones and increased TCR diversity, suggesting age selection. A strong correlation was found between observed TCR beta diversity and the percentage of naive T cells measured by flow cytometry.

This receptor was identified in a woman between 40 and 55 years old in good health. Recombination connected TRBV11-2 to TRBJ2-3; the D segment may tentatively be TRBD1 or TRBD2, each giving 6 matched bases. Sequenced sample: blood. The CDR3 amino acid sequence is: CASSLMGGGSTDTQYF. The DNA is TGTGCCAGCAGTCTAATGGGGGGCGGAAGCACAGATACGCAGTATTTT.